This note documents a single T cell receptor (beta chain) sequence. The antigen remains undetermined. This record comes from a study of T cells in Graves' hyperthyroidism and ophthalmopathy. The germline CDR1 and CDR2 sequences are MDHEN and SYDVKM. The germline V and J ends were trimmed by 6 bases and 2 bases, with 12 bases remaining between them. The CDR3 covers 14 residues. Researchers amplified the TCR beta CDR3 regions from RNA transcripts. The HTBI primer set served for first-round RT-PCR of the TCR CDR3. TCRdb reprocessed the multiplex PCR reads with MiXCR, giving one entry per CDR3 protein. The sample has fewer than 700,000 distinct CDR3 sequences, about 17% seen once; the top ten hold around 4%. Whole-study findings and limits: Most clonotypes expanded in the thyroid (above 0.001) were also present in blood.

The sequencing sample was made of blood. The J gene is TRBJ2-3, the V gene TRBV28, with D perhaps TRBD2 (6 bases). This receptor was identified in a woman under 40 with Graves' hyperthyroidism. The CDR3: CASRGGRLTDTQYF. The CDR3 coding sequence is TGTGCCAGCAGAGGAGGGAGGCTCACAGATACGCAGTATTTT.